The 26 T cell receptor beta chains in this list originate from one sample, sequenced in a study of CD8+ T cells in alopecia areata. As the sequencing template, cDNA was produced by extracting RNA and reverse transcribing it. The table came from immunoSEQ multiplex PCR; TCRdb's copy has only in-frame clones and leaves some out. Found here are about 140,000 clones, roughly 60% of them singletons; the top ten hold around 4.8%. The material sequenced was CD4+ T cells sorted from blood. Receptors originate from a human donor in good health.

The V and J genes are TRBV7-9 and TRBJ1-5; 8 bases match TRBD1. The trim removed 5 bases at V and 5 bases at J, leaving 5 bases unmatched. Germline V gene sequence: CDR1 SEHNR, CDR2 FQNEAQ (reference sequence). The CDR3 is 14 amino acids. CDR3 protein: CASSKGQGDQPQHF. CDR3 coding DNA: TGTGCCAGCAGCAAAGGACAGGGAGATCAGCCCCAGCATTTT.

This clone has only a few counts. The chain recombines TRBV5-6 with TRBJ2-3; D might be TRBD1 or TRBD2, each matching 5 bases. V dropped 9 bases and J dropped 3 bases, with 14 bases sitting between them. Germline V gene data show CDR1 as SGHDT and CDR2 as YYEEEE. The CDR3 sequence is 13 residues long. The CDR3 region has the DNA TGTGCCACCTTCGAGTGGGGGACAGATACGCAGTATTTT. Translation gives CATFEWGTDTQYF.

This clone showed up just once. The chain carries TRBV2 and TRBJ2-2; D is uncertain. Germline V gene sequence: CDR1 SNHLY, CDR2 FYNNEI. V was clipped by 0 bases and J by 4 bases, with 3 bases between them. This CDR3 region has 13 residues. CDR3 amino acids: CASSEAPTGELFF. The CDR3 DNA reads TGTGCCAGCAGTGAAGCGCCCACCGGGGAGCTGTTTTTT.

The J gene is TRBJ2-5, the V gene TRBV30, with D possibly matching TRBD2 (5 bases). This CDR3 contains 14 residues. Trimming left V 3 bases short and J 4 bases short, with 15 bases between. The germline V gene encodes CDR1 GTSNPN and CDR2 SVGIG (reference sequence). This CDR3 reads CAWRKMSGLETQYF. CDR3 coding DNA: TGTGCCTGGAGGAAAATGTCCGGACTAGAGACCCAGTACTTC.

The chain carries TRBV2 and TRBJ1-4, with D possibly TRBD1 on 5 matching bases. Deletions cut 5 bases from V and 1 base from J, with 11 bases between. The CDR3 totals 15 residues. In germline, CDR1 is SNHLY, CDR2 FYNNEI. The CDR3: CASSPTGRTNEKLFF. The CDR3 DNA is TGTGCCAGCAGTCCCACAGGACGAACTAATGAAAAACTGTTTTTT.

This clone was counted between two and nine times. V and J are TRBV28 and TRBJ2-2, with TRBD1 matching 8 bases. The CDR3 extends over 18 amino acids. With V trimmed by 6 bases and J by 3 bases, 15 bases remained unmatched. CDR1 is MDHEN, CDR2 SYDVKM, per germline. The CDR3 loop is CASSRKQGGVKDTGELFF. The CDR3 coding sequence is TGTGCCAGCAGCCGGAAACAGGGGGGCGTAAAGGACACCGGGGAGCTGTTTTTT.

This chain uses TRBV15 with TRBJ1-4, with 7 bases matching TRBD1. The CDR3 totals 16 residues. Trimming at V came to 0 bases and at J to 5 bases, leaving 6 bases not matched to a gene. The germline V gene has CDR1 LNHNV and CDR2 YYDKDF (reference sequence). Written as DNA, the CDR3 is TGTGCCACCAGCAGAGATCTCGGGACAGCGAATGAAAAACTGTTTTTT. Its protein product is CATSRDLGTANEKLFF.

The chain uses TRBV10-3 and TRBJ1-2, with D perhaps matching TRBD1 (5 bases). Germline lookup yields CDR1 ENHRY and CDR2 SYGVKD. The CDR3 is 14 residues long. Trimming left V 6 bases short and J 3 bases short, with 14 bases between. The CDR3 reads CAIRGVGRDYGYTF. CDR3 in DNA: TGTGCCATCAGGGGAGTGGGGCGCGACTATGGCTACACCTTC.

CDR3 sequence: CASSPGTHSYEQYF. The CDR3 DNA reads as TGTGCCAGCTCACCAGGGACCCATTCCTACGAGCAGTACTTC. The chain uses TRBV18 and TRBJ2-7; D may match TRBD1 or TRBD2 (5 bases each). This CDR3 comprises 14 residues. V lost 2 bases, J lost 1 base, and 9 bases lay in between. Per germline, CDR1 KGHSH and CDR2 LQKENI.

In DNA, the CDR3 is TGCGCCAGCAGCAAATGGGTCGGGGAGACCCAGTACTTC. The encoded protein is CASSKWVGETQYF. This chain links TRBV4-1 with TRBJ2-5; unclear D gene. Trimming took 5 bases from V and 5 from J, leaving 12 bases between them. Germline CDR1 is MGHRA and CDR2 is YSYEKL. This CDR3 contains 13 residues.

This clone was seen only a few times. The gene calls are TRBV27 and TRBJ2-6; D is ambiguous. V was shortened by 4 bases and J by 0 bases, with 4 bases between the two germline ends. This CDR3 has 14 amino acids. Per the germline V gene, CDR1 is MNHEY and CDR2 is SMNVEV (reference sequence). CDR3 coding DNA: TGTGCCAGCAGTTGGGGCTCTGGGGCCAACGTCCTGACTTTC. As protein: CASSWGSGANVLTF.

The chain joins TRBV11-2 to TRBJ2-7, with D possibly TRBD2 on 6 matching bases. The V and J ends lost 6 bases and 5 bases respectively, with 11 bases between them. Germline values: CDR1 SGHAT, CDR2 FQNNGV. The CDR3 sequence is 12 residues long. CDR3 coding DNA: TGTGCCAGCAGGCGACTAGTCAACGAGCAGTACTTC. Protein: CASRRLVNEQYF. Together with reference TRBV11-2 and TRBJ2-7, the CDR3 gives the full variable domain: EAGVAQSPRYKIIEKRQSVAFWCNPISGHATLYWYQQILGQGPKLLIQFQNNGVVDDSQLPKDRFSAERLKGVDSTLKIQPAKLEDSAVYLCASRRLVNEQYFGPGTRLTVT.

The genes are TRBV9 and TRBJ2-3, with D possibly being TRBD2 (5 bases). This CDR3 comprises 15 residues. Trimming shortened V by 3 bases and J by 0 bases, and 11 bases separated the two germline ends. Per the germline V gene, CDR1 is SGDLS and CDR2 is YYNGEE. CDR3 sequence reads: CASSGGLSSTDTQYF. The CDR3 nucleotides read TGTGCCAGCAGCGGAGGACTGTCTAGCACAGATACGCAGTATTTT.

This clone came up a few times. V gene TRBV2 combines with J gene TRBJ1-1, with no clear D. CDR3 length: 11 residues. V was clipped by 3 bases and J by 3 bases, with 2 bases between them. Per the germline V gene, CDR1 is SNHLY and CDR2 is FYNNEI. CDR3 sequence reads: CASSEYTEAFF. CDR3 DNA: TGTGCCAGCAGTGAGTACACTGAAGCTTTCTTT.

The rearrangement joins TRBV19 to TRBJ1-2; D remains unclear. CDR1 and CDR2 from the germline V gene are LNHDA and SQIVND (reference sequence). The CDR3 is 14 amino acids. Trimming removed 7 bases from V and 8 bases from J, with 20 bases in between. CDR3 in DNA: TGTGCCAGTATAAGTGGTGCGGGCCGGAGCGGCTACACCTTC. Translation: CASISGAGRSGYTF.

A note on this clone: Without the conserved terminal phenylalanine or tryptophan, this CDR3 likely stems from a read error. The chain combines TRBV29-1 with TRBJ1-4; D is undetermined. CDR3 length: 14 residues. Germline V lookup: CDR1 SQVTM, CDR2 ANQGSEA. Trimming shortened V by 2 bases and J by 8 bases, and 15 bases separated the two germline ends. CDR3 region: CSVERLGFGEKLFY. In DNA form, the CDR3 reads TGCAGCGTTGAAAGGTTAGGGTTCGGCGAAAAACTGTTTTAT.

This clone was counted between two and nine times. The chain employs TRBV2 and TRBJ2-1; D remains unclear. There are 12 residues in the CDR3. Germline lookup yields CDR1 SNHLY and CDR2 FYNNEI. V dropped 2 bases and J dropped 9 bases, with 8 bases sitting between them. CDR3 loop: CASSESLTEQFF. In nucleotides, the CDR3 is TGTGCCAGCAGTGAAAGTTTAACTGAGCAGTTCTTC.

The CDR3 nucleotides read TGTGCCAGCAGTTTTACGGGACTAGCGGGAGTCGAGCAGTACTTC. Protein: CASSFTGLAGVEQYF. The chain carries TRBV27 and TRBJ2-7, with 14 bases that match TRBD2. The germline V gene encodes CDR1 MNHEY and CDR2 SMNVEV (reference sequence). There are 15 residues in the CDR3. V lost 3 bases, J lost 6 bases, and 4 bases stayed unmatched.

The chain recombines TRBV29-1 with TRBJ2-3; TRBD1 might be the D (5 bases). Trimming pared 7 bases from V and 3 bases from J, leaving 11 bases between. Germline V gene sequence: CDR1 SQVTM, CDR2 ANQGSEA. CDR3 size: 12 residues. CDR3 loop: CSGRAGTDTQYF. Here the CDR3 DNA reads TGCAGCGGGCGAGCAGGGACAGATACGCAGTATTTT.

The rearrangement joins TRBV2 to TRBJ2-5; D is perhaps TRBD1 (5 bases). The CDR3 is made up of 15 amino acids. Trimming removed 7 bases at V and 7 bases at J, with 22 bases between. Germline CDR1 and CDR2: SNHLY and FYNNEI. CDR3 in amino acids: CASIDPLRGVRTQYF. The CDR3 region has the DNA TGTGCCAGCATCGACCCACTTAGGGGCGTTCGGACCCAGTACTTC.

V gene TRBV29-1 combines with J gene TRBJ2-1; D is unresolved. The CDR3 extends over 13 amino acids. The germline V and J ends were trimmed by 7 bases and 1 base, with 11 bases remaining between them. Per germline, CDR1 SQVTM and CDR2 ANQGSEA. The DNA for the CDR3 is TGCAGCGCTGATCAGACATCCTACAATGAGCAGTTCTTC. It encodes CSADQTSYNEQFF.

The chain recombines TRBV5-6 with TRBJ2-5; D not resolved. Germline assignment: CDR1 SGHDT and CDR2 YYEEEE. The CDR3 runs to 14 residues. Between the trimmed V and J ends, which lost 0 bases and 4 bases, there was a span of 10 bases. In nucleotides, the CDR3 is TGTGCCAGCAGCTTGGGGCCTACAACAGAGACCCAGTACTTC. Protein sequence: CASSLGPTTETQYF.

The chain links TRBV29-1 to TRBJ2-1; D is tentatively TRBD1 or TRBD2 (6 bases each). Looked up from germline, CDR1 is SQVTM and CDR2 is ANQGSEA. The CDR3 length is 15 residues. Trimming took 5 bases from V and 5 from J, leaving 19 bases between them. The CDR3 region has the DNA TGCAGCGTTCCGAGGGGGACTGGGAAAGACAATGAGCAGTTCTTC. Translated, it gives CSVPRGTGKDNEQFF.

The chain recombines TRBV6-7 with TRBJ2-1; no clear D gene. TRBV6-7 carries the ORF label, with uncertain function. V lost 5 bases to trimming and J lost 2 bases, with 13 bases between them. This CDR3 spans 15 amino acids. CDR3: CASSPPSRPYNEQFF. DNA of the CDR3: TGTGCCAGCAGTCCCCCTTCCCGACCCTACAATGAGCAGTTCTTC.

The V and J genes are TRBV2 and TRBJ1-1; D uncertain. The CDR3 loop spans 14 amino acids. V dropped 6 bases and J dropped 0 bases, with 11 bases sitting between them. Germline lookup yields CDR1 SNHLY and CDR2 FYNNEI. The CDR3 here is CASRGVTLNTEAFF. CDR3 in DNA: TGTGCCAGCAGGGGTGTGACCCTGAACACTGAAGCTTTCTTT.

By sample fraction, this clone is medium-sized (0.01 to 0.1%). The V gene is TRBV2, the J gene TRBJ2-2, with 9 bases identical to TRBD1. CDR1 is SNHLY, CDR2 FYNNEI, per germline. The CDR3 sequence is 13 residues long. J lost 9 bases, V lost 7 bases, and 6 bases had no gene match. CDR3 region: CASKRDRERELFF. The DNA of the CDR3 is TGTGCCAGCAAACGGGACAGGGAGAGGGAGCTGTTTTTT.